The following is a T cell receptor beta chain sequence with its context. Its antigen is unidentified. Generation of TCR beta libraries used UMI-labeled 5' RACE. TCRdb re-called the 5' RACE reads and catalogs CDR3 proteins one per entry, DNA excluded. Recorded for this sample: about 6,900 distinct CDR3 sequences. TPEX cells were exhausted-like CCR7+ PD-1+ TIGIT+ early memory CD8+ T cells. The sample originates from a study of human CD8 memory T cell subsets. Whole-study results and caveats: Sequencing was confined to T cell receptor beta chains in the study. Estimates computed with Chao1 suggested greater diversity in stem-like memory T cells than in precursor exhausted T cells. Similar levels of high diversity, measured as normalized Shannon-Wiener diversity, were found in stem-like memory and precursor exhausted T cells, which was not the case for effector memory cells.

CDR3 length: 15 residues. Germline V lookup: CDR1 SGHKS, CDR2 YYEKEE (reference sequence). The receptor was derived from a human donor in good health. The chain carries TRBV5-5 and TRBJ1-6; the D call of TRBD1 rests on TCRdb alone, since no DNA is present to check it. Sequenced material: CD8+ T cells from PBMCs. The CDR3 sequence is CASSAWDGINSPLHF.